This TCR beta chain was sequenced in a study of cytomegalovirus exposure and HLA in healthy donors (dated by TCRdb to 2016 to 2017). About the study as a whole: An earlier analysis of some 600 of the donors reported about 280 Gb of sequence data and around 110 million unique TCR beta sequences obtained from about 170 million T cells. Donor age, sex, ethnicity and CMV serostatus were compiled together with the repertoire data. HLA typing included class I and class II loci at four-digit resolution. About 320 gigabases of sequencing data and tens of millions of unique TCR sequences were included in an early release covering about 700 HLA-typed donors. A later analysis re-analyzed previously published TCR beta repertoires from roughly 630 donors and added high-resolution HLA genotyping to study TCR occurrence patterns. In an earlier analysis of 587 of the donors, high-throughput TCR beta sequencing was used to judge whether each TCR beta V gene segment behaved as functional or pseudogenic. Typing coverage varied by locus: about 629-640 donors for A, B, C, DRB1 and DQB1; more than 500 for DQA1; 600 to 610 for DPA1; 400 to 480 for DPB1. Rather than using new phenotypic data, the later analysis identified candidate immune exposures from TCR beta sequences and from how often those sequences occurred across donors. Among approximately 370 genotyped donors of the cohort, an average of roughly 230,000 unique TCR beta nucleotide sequences was sequenced per donor, of which roughly 17% were non-productive. Among the roughly 410 genotyped donors, around 81% belonged to the genetic ancestry cluster associated with self-reported Caucasian donors. Along with the approximately 700-subject first cohort, a separate validation cohort of around 110 different subjects was used. High-throughput TCR immunosequencing, statistical association of individual TCRs with disease status, and machine learning were combined to predict cytomegalovirus infection status. The study used immunosequencing to profile the T cell repertoires of 666 subjects and linked those repertoires to cytomegalovirus serostatus. All discovery cohort repertoires had been generated on a single sequencing platform. Roughly five DR-DQ haplotypes were handled as single units for association and clustering because linkage in the cohort was strong. A later genetic analysis used genome-wide SNP genotypes for about 65% of the 666 donors, treating that subset as a discovery cohort. The study was designed to test whether signatures of past pathogen exposure could be identified by cataloging public T cell receptors. The study at large found these results: In a later analysis, most CMV-associated TCR beta chains were found to appear HLA-restricted, with HLA associations seemingly driven largely by CMV exposure. A later analysis found that HLA-associated TCR beta chains were more clonally expanded and had lower generation probabilities than equally common non-associated chains. The authors suggested that the approach could potentially be generalized to other disease states and immunological phenotypes. Because counts were too low, under 20 rarely observed V segments, including chromosome 9 orphons, were left out of the earlier analysis of over 550 of the donors. Because the 87-base-pair reads could not distinguish some IMGT-functional V segments, including TRBV6-2 and TRBV6-3, those segments were excluded. A cluster of highly shared sequence variants was judged likely to represent a technical artifact of the sequencing pipeline. In a later analysis, several top co-occurrence clusters were reported to appear linked to parvovirus B19, influenza, CMV and Epstein-Barr virus. The study gave a list of 150 to 200 TCR beta chains associated with cytomegalovirus. According to a later genetic analysis, donors in an Asian-associated ancestry cluster had fewer N-insertions in productive TCRs than the approximately 650-donor mean. In a later analysis, TCR association rates were found to vary across HLA loci, with the most associated TCRs seen for DRB1 alleles and the fewest for HLA-C alleles. Cytomegalovirus status was reported to be diagnosed by the classifier with high specificity and sensitivity in both the original and validation cohorts. Only TCR beta chains were sequenced in this cohort, and the absence of alpha or paired-chain data limited detectable features. Correlated functional status among segregating V segments might be attributable to linkage disequilibrium, but an unknown experimental factor could not be ruled out. When HLA alleles, especially DR and DQ, strongly co-occurred, TCR associations were difficult to assign to individual alleles. A further reported finding was that TCR beta sequences accurately predicted the HLA-A and HLA-B alleles for most subjects in the first cohort. CMV serostatus was the only immune exposure information available for the cohort. Specific HLA alleles were associated with around 18,000 TCR beta sequences at a false discovery rate of 0.05 in a later analysis. In vitro tests confirmed that a few of the cytomegalovirus-associated TCR beta chains recognize cytomegalovirus antigens. The presence/absence analyses assumed that sequencing depth was roughly uniform across donors, and that assumption may not be true. V-gene and J-gene trimming of TCR beta chains was associated with a missense DCLRE1C variant in a later genetic analysis, and the association was replicated in an independent cohort. In an earlier analysis of 587 of the donors, most TCR beta V segments appeared in productive rearrangements about 87% or about 30% of the time, broadly matching IMGT annotations. Across donors, most TCR sequences were observed very rarely, whereas some public TCRs were present in many individuals. Because some donors lacked HLA typing at each locus, the association tests relied only on the typed subset.

A word on this clone: Its antigen remains unidentified. Base qualities are not provided; no much larger clone lies one nucleotide away.

The cohort comprised several hundred healthy bone marrow donors. At the time of sampling, every cohort member was nominally healthy, though immune exposures that went unrecorded were likely present. The donor was CMV seronegative and belonged to the group of roughly 330 seronegative cohort members. Every donor gave a peripheral blood sample, and the peripheral blood mononuclear cells from that sample were used for TCR beta sequencing. Genomic DNA extraction from the blood cell samples was performed with the Qiagen DNeasy Blood Extraction Kit. CDR3 length: 11 amino acids, cysteine to phenylalanine. The retained sequence is limited to the CDR3, 33 bases, with the frame set at the first base. Reading the germline V gene (reference sequence) gives CDR1 GTSNPN and CDR2 SVGIG. V and J lose 4 bases and 4 bases, and a span of 2 bases separates them. Libraries were made using the immunoSEQ multiplex PCR assay. The multiplex PCR relied on a mix of 60 forward primers for TCR Vbeta segments and 13 reverse primers for TCR Jbeta segments. A multiplex PCR assay on genomic DNA amplified the CDR3 region of rearranged TCR beta genes. The amplified TCR beta libraries were sequenced on the Illumina HiSeq System as 87-base-pair reads. The authors processed their data as follows. A later analysis counted some 74 million unique TCR beta chains across the 670 or so repertoires, and roughly 10 million of these chains were shared by at least two donors. Raw reads were error-corrected and collapsed into unique sequences with a nearest-neighbor algorithm that merged closely related sequences to remove PCR and sequencing errors. CDR3 sequences were aligned to IMGT reference sequences to assign V, D and J gene segments. For a sequence to be retained, a match of at least six nucleotides was required to both a V gene segment and a J gene segment. Rearrangements were called productive when the CDR3 lacked stop codons and stayed in frame with V and J; all others were non-productive. Following IMGT convention, CDR3 was defined as the stretch from the second conserved V-encoded cysteine to the conserved J-encoded phenylalanine. In an earlier analysis of roughly 580 of the donors, sequences lacking an unambiguous match to a single V gene segment were excluded. An earlier analysis of several hundred of the donors classified V segments as functional when productive rearrangements were above 56.7% and as segregating when the standard deviation between donors was above 5%. To diagnose cytomegalovirus status from the catalog of TCR beta chain sequences, a statistical classification framework was built. In a later analysis, V and J genes were assigned by comparing TCR nucleotide sequences against IMGT/GENE-DB human TR gene sequences. In a later analysis, CDR3 sequences and most-parsimonious VDJ recombination scenarios were assigned using the TCRdist pipeline. In a later analysis, every TCR beta chain was defined by the combination of its CDR3 amino acid sequence and its V-gene family, and reads without a unique V-gene family were dropped. To address suspected cross-contamination and a sequencing artifact, a later analysis removed several hundred highly shared, low-generation-probability nucleotide sequences. For each public chain, a later analysis derived a clonal expansion index from normalized ranks of inferred template counts within each repertoire. In a later analysis, generation probabilities were computed using a VDJ recombination model fitted to out-of-frame rearrangements, and the results were checked against IGoR. A later analysis scored TCR-TCR, TCR-HLA and TCR-CMV co-occurrence with hypergeometric tests, applying a repertoire-size bias correction to TCR pairs. False discovery rates were estimated in a later analysis by permuting HLA or CMV assignments 20 times. A later analysis grouped co-occurring TCRs with DBSCAN, adding TCRdist sequence similarity when clustering within HLA-allele-positive subsets. For co-occurrence clustering, repertoires with fewer than 30,000 or more than 120,000 public chains were excluded, along with a handful of repertoires with anomalous nucleotide sharing. As stored in TCRdb, this immuneACCESS dataset retains in-frame rearrangements with V and J assigned. A fraction of the clones does not appear; measured against another copy, unresolved V genes explain less than half of the discrepancy, and the remainder lacks a known reason. The V and J calls and clone size are taken from that table; D and trimming were inferred from the DNA. Within this sample are over 150,000 clones, with more than 80% of them counted one time only. The top ten clonotypes cover about 13% of the sample.

Recombination joined TRBV30 with TRBJ2-6, with the D gene call left open. This TCR was recovered from a woman between 45 and 60 years old in good health and CMV-seronegative. The source material was PBMCs. The CDR3 corresponds to CAWIGANVLTF. The DNA sequence is given as TGTGCCTGGATAGGGGCCAACGTCCTGACTTTC.